The 5 T cell receptor beta chains listed next were all sequenced from one sample in a study of cytomegalovirus exposure and HLA in healthy donors. Researchers ran the PCR with 60 Vbeta and 13 Jbeta primers. The repertoire was sequenced with immunoSEQ multiplex PCR; TCRdb's copy has only in-frame clones and lacks some. The data hold about 190,000 clones, with around 83% observed a single time. Sample: PBMCs. All receptors come from a man between 50 and 59 years old in good health and CMV-seronegative.

Notes on this clone: One end of the junction varies from germline; a read error may be responsible. The V and J genes are TRBV7-9 and TRBJ2-5, with TRBD2 matching 9 bases. The germline V gene encodes CDR1 SEHNR and CDR2 FQNEAQ (reference sequence). The CDR3 length is 15 residues. The DNA of the CDR3 is TGTTCCAGCAGCTTACCCATTAGCGGGAGTGAGACCCAGTACTTC. As protein: CSSSLPISGSETQYF.

The CDR3 nucleotides are TGTGCCTGGATTCGGGTCGGGAACACTGAAGCTTTCTTT. It encodes CAWIRVGNTEAFF. The genes are TRBV30 and TRBJ1-1; the D is unclear. Trimming cost V 4 bases and J 1 base, with 10 bases left between them. CDR3 size: 13 residues. CDR1 is GTSNPN and CDR2 is SVGIG in the germline V gene (reference sequence).

The chain recombines TRBV6-5 with TRBJ1-2; possibly TRBD1 for D (6 bases). From germline, CDR1 is MNHEY and CDR2 SVGAGI. The ends were cut back, 5 bases at V and 1 base at J, with 8 bases in the middle. This CDR3 has 13 amino acids. CDR3 nucleotide sequence: TGTGCCAGCAGTGGACAGTTTAACTATGGCTACACCTTC. Translation: CASSGQFNYGYTF.

This clone was seen a single time. The chain employs TRBV27 and TRBJ2-2; 9 bases fit TRBD1. In germline, CDR1 is MNHEY, CDR2 SMNVEV (reference sequence). V lost 11 bases and J lost 4; bases outside the gene matches: 11. There are 15 residues in the CDR3. CDR3 nucleotide sequence: TGTGCCTCCAAGTACCGGGACAGGGCCACCGGGGAGCTGTTTTTT. This translates into CASKYRDRATGELFF.

This chain joins TRBV12-5 and TRBJ2-3; D perhaps matches TRBD1 (7 bases). CDR1 and CDR2 from the germline V gene are LGHNT and FRNRAP. V was trimmed by 1 base and J by 6 bases, leaving 17 bases between them. The CDR3 length is 16 residues. CDR3 residues: CASGLGGGTVLDTQYF. DNA for the CDR3: TGTGCTAGTGGTTTGGGTGGGGGGACAGTGTTGGATACGCAGTATTTT.